The 2 T cell receptor beta chains in this list originate from one sample, sequenced in a study of neoadjuvant anti-PD-1 for oral cavity cancer. Data came from immunoSEQ multiplex PCR; TCRdb stores just in-frame clones and leaves some out. The sample consists of 55,000 to 75,000 clones, under 85% of them appearing once. Source: PBMCs, taken before nivolumab (anti-PD-1) treatment. These receptors all come from a person between 40 and 85 years old with oral cavity squamous cell carcinoma.

The chain's CDR3 is CASSPRGYEQYF. CDR3 nucleotide sequence: TGTGCCAGCAGCCCCAGGGGCTACGAGCAGTACTTC. The rearrangement uses TRBV7-9 and TRBJ2-7; a weak D match, TRBD1 (6 bases). This CDR3 contains 12 residues. V gave up 5 bases and J gave up 3 bases, with 8 bases separating them. Germline V gene sequence: CDR1 SEHNR, CDR2 FQNEAQ (reference sequence).

CDR3 DNA sequence: TGCGCCAGCAGCTCGTGGGGGGAAGCCTACGAGCAGTACTTC. Protein: CASSSWGEAYEQYF. The rearrangement joins TRBV5-1 to TRBJ2-7; possible D gene TRBD2, 6 bases. The germline gives CDR1 SGHRS, CDR2 YFSETQ. This CDR3 has 14 amino acids. V was trimmed by 3 bases and J by 2 bases, leaving 12 bases between them.